These T cell receptor beta chains were read from a single sample in a study of blood T cells in healthy people across ages. TCRdb processed the 5' RACE reads anew with MiXCR; each CDR3 protein has one entry. This repertoire shows roughly 2 million distinct CDR3 sequences, about 50% found once; its top ten account for 2.1%. The sample was blood. Every receptor here comes from a woman between 40 and 50 years old in good health. Both conserved end residues are part of each CDR3. The order of the fields is J gene, V gene, D gene, clone size, CDR3 DNA, CDR3 protein. The D gene is left open where the match is weak. Rows give clone size only sometimes, using once, few, many, or a class for an expanded clone.

TRBJ2-7	TRBV12-3/TRBV12-4	NA	few	TGTGCCAGCAGTTTGCCTGATACCTACGAGCAGTACTTC	CASSLPDTYEQYF
TRBJ2-4	TRBV6-5	TRBD1	few	TGTGCCAGCAGACAACAGGGGGCAGCCAAAAACATTCAGTACTTC	CASRQQGAAKNIQYF
TRBJ2-2	TRBV27	NA	NA	TGTGCCAGCAGTCCACTCTCCATCGGCCTGGGCACCGGGGAGCTGTTTTTT	CASSPLSIGLGTGELFF
TRBJ2-3	TRBV4-1	NA	few	TGCGCCAGCAGCCAGCAGGGTAACACAGATACGCAGTATTTT	CASSQQGNTDTQYF
TRBJ2-1	TRBV27	NA	NA	TGTGCCAGCAAATACTCCGCCGGACTCATGGGATACAATGAGCAGTTGTTC	CASKYSAGLMGYNEQLF
TRBJ2-3	TRBV7-2	NA	NA	TGTGCCAGCAGCTTATTAGGGACTTTGGCAGATACGCAGTATTTT	CASSLLGTLADTQYF
TRBJ2-1	TRBV5-1	TRBD2	few	TGCGCCAGCAGATACCTAGCGGGGGGGAACTACAATGAGCAGTTCTTC	CASRYLAGGNYNEQFF
TRBJ2-7	TRBV18	NA	NA	TGTGCCAGCTCACCCGAGGGCGCGGAGCAGTACTTC	CASSPEGAEQYF
TRBJ1-2	TRBV5-1	TRBD1	NA	TGCGCCAGCAGCCCGGGACCGGGACAGGGTGAGGACACCTTC	CASSPGPGQGEDTF
TRBJ2-1	TRBV4-3	TRBD2	NA	TGCGCCAGCAGCCAAGAATGGCGGGGGGCCTACAATGAGCAGTTCTTC	CASSQEWRGAYNEQFF
TRBJ2-1	TRBV10-3	TRBD1	NA	TGTGCCACCATGGAACAGGGGCCCTACAATGAGCAGTTCTTC	CATMEQGPYNEQFF
TRBJ2-1	TRBV6-2/TRBV6-3	TRBD2	NA	TGTGCCAGCAGTTTCACCCCTGCGCCGGCAGCGGGAGGTCCCAATGAGCAGTTCTTC	CASSFTPAPAAGGPNEQFF
TRBJ2-3	TRBV28	TRBD2	few	TGTGCCAGCAGTTTAAGGCGGGAGCTAAGCACAGATACGCAGTATTTT	CASSLRRELSTDTQYF
TRBJ2-3	TRBV7-2	NA	once	TGTGCCAGCAGCTTATCCAGGATGGATACGCAGTATTTT	CASSLSRMDTQYF
TRBJ2-1	TRBV11-1	NA	few	TGTGCCAGCACCATTCTCGGTGTGATCAATGAGCAGTTCTTC	CASTILGVINEQFF
TRBJ1-2	TRBV5-1	TRBD1	NA	TGCGCCAGCAGCTTGGGAGACAGGGGCCTTAACTATGGCTACACCTTC	CASSLGDRGLNYGYTF
TRBJ2-3	TRBV7-9	TRBD2	NA	TGTGCCAGCAGCAAACCGACCTTAGCGGGTGGGACAGATACGCAGTATTTT	CASSKPTLAGGTDTQYF
TRBJ2-3	TRBV14	NA	NA	TGTGCCAGCAGCCAAGAACGGGGGCTAGGCACAGATACGCAGTATTTT	CASSQERGLGTDTQYF
TRBJ2-3	TRBV28	NA	NA	TGTGCCAGCAGTTTAAATATAGCAGATATGCAGTATTTT	CASSLNIADMQYF
TRBJ2-5	TRBV20-1	NA	NA	TGCAGTGCTAGCCAAAGGAGAGAGACCCAGTACTTC	CSASQRRETQYF
TRBJ2-3	TRBV4-3	NA	NA	TGCGCCAGCGGCTATAGCGATACGCAGTATTTT	CASGYSDTQYF
TRBJ2-1	TRBV7-2	NA	few	TGTGCCAGCAGCCGAAAAGGGGACTCCTACAATGAGCAGTTCTTC	CASSRKGDSYNEQFF
TRBJ1-4	TRBV5-1	NA	NA	TGTGCCAGCAGCTTATCCGGAAATGAAAAACTGTTTTTT	CASSLSGNEKLFF
TRBJ2-3	TRBV5-1	TRBD2	once	TGCGCCAGCAGCTCGAGCGGGGGGGGTCGAGATACGCAGTATTTT	CASSSSGGGRDTQYF
TRBJ2-3	TRBV3-1	NA	NA	TGTGCCAGCAGTCAAGGGGATGTGCGACAGACAGATACGCAGTATTTT	CASSQGDVRQTDTQYF
TRBJ2-5	TRBV7-2	NA	NA	TGTGCCAGCAGCTTAGCGGGGTCCGCCCAAGAGACCCAGTACTTC	CASSLAGSAQETQYF
TRBJ1-2	TRBV2	NA	NA	TGTGCCAGCAGTGAACGGCGGCTTAACTATGGCTACACCTTC	CASSERRLNYGYTF
TRBJ1-6	TRBV28	NA	few	TGTGCCAGCAGTCACGCCCCTTGGGGGACCAATTCACCCCTCCACTTT	CASSHAPWGTNSPLHF
TRBJ2-1	TRBV20-1	NA	NA	TGCAGTCCACGGAGGGTAAGCTCCTACAATGAGCAGTTCTTC	CSPRRVSSYNEQFF
TRBJ1-2	TRBV3-1	NA	few	TGTGCCAGCAAAATTGGAGTCGGTGGGGACTATGGCTACACCTTC	CASKIGVGGDYGYTF
TRBJ1-4	TRBV7-2	TRBD1	NA	TGTGCCAGCAGCTCCCAGGGGGGGCTAACTAATGAAAAACTGTTTTTT	CASSSQGGLTNEKLFF
TRBJ2-7	TRBV27	TRBD1	few	TGTGCCAGCAGTGGCCGAGGGGGCCATCTTCTCGAGCAGTACTTC	CASSGRGGHLLEQYF
TRBJ2-7	TRBV10-3	TRBD1	NA	TGTGCCATCAGTGACGGACAGGGTTCCCACGAGCAGTACTTC	CAISDGQGSHEQYF
TRBJ1-2	TRBV20-1	TRBD1	NA	TGCAGTGCTAGATATAGTTCAGGGGGTAATGGCTACACCTTC	CSARYSSGGNGYTF
TRBJ2-3	TRBV29-1	TRBD1	NA	TGCAGCGTTGAAGATGGGACAGGGGGTGATACGCAGTATTTT	CSVEDGTGGDTQYF
TRBJ2-1	TRBV27	NA	NA	TGTGCCAGCAGTTTATCGTCTTCTAAAACACTTTTCAATGAGCAGTTCTTC	CASSLSSSKTLFNEQFF
TRBJ2-1	TRBV7-2	NA	NA	TGTGCCAGCAGCCCAGGTGCAGGGAACAATGAGCAGTTCTTC	CASSPGAGNNEQFF
TRBJ2-5	TRBV28	NA	NA	TGTGCCAGCAGTCCGATAGGAGTTAAGCAAGAGACCCAGTACTTC	CASSPIGVKQETQYF
TRBJ2-1	TRBV7-2	TRBD1	few	TGTGCCAGCAGCTTCCGTCCCGGGACAGGGATCGGGGGCGATGAGCAGTTCTTC	CASSFRPGTGIGGDEQFF
TRBJ1-4	TRBV20-1	NA	NA	TGCAGTGCAGCTAAAGGTAGAGATGAAAAACTGTTTTTT	CSAAKGRDEKLFF
TRBJ1-2	TRBV29-1	TRBD1	few	TGCAGCGTGGAAAAGAACCGGGACAGGGGCTATGGCTACACCTTC	CSVEKNRDRGYGYTF
TRBJ2-1	TRBV5-8	TRBD1	NA	TGTGCCAGCAGCGCGGACAGGTACAAAGAGCAGTTCTTC	CASSADRYKEQFF
TRBJ2-7	TRBV6-5	TRBD2	NA	TGTGCTAGCAGACCCGGGACTAGAAGTTTCTACGAGCAGTACTTC	CASRPGTRSFYEQYF
TRBJ2-1	TRBV6-2/TRBV6-3	TRBD1	few	TGTGCCAGCTTCCACCACTCCGGCAGGGGGCCCTACAATGAGCAGTTCTTC	CASFHHSGRGPYNEQFF
TRBJ2-3	TRBV4-3	NA	NA	TGCGCCAGCAGCCAAGAACACCACTCGACAGATACGCAGTATTTT	CASSQEHHSTDTQYF
TRBJ2-7	TRBV20-1	TRBD2	NA	TGCAGTGCCAATGCAGGACTAGCGACGCACGAGCAGTACTTC	CSANAGLATHEQYF